These 5 T cell receptor beta chains originate from one sample sequenced in a study of patients and donors after allogeneic stem cell transplantation. TCRdb re-called the RT-PCR reads with MiXCR, one entry per CDR3 protein. Among about 74,000 distinct CDR3 sequences listed, more than 25% were seen once. Sequenced sample: blood, either unsorted or a sorted T cell fraction (not recorded which). All receptors derive from a human donor who was either an allogeneic HSCT recipient or a stem cell or donor lymphocyte infusion donor (not recorded which). It is not recorded whose cells these are; they may come from a transplant donor.

Within the sample, this clonotype is large. V usage is TRBV12-3 or TRBV12-4 and J usage is TRBJ2-7, with a tentative D call TRBD2 (5 bases). Trimming stripped 3 bases from V and 4 bases from J, with 7 bases between. CDR3 size: 12 residues. The CDR3 region has the DNA TGTGCCAGCAGTTTGGGAGAATACGAGCAGTACTTC. It translates to CASSLGEYEQYF.

This clonotype is deemed medium-sized. The V and J genes are TRBV5-1 and TRBJ1-1, with D possibly being TRBD1 (6 bases). The V gene lost 4 bases and the J gene lost 4 bases, with 14 bases spanning the gap. Germline V gives CDR1 SGHRS, CDR2 YFSETQ. This CDR3 comprises 14 residues. CDR3 in amino acids: CASSARQEVTEAFF. CDR3 nucleotides: TGCGCCAGCAGCGCAAGACAGGAGGTCACTGAAGCTTTCTTT.

Comment on this clonotype: This clone may be a read error of a much larger clone one base away. This rearrangement joins TRBV12-3 or TRBV12-4 to TRBJ1-1; the D is unclear. This CDR3 region has 14 residues. CDR3 in DNA: TGTGCCAGCAGTTTAGCACTAGGGTGGACTGAAGCTTCCTTT. It encodes CASSLALGWTEASF.

This clonotype turned up a few times. The V call is TRBV27, the J call TRBJ2-1; no firm D call. V was pared by 4 bases and J by 6 bases, with 22 bases between. From germline, CDR1 is MNHEY and CDR2 SMNVEV (reference sequence). This CDR3 region has 17 residues. DNA for the CDR3: TGTGCCAGCAGTTCCGGACGGACGCTACCCATCCTCAATGAGCAGTTCTTC. Translated: CASSSGRTLPILNEQFF.

This clonotype has just a few counts. The V gene is TRBV6-7, the J gene TRBJ1-6; the match to TRBD1 covers 7 bases. TRBV6-7 qualifies as an ORF whose function is uncertain. V shed 2 bases, J shed 10 bases, and the junction held 17 bases outside the gene matches. The CDR3 extends over 18 amino acids. The CDR3 region has the DNA TGTGCCAGCAGTTACATGAACGACAGGGAATGGGACCGCTCACCCCTCCACTTT. Translation: CASSYMNDREWDRSPLHF.